A selection of T cell receptor beta chains follows, all from one sample in a study of cytomegalovirus exposure and HLA in healthy donors. Some clones are missing from TCRdb's copy, which holds only in-frame ones; the method was immunoSEQ multiplex PCR. The data contain about 300,000 clones, around 87% of them singletons. The sample comprised PBMCs. The receptors were sampled from a woman between 18 and 30 years old in good health and CMV-seronegative. Each CDR3 is given with its conserved first and last residue. Each record gives: V gene, D gene, J gene, CDR3 protein, CDR3 DNA. D genes are given only for firm matches.

v_call: TRBV2; d_call: -; j_call: TRBJ1-1; cdr3_aa: CASSAERRGTEAFF; cdr3_nt: TGTGCCAGCAGTGCAGAGCGGCGGGGTACTGAAGCTTTCTTT
v_call: TRBV4-1; d_call: TRBD1; j_call: TRBJ1-3; cdr3_aa: CASSRGRDRGNTIYF; cdr3_nt: TGCGCCAGCAGCCGAGGCAGGGACAGAGGAAACACCATATATTTT
v_call: TRBV27; d_call: -; j_call: TRBJ2-1; cdr3_aa: CASSFGQPINEQFF; cdr3_nt: TGTGCCAGCAGTTTTGGACAGCCTATCAATGAGCAGTTCTTC
v_call: TRBV7-2; d_call: TRBD2; j_call: TRBJ2-7; cdr3_aa: CASSLNSGRAGQYF; cdr3_nt: TGTGCCAGCAGCCTTAATAGCGGGAGGGCCGGGCAGTACTTC
v_call: TRBV27; d_call: TRBD1; j_call: TRBJ2-7; cdr3_aa: CASSRDRVLAEQYF; cdr3_nt: TGTGCCAGCAGTCGGGACAGGGTTCTAGCCGAGCAGTACTTC
v_call: TRBV6-5; d_call: TRBD1; j_call: TRBJ2-5; cdr3_aa: CASSARTGRGETQYF; cdr3_nt: TGTGCCAGCAGTGCCCGGACAGGAAGAGGGGAGACCCAGTACTTC
v_call: TRBV28; d_call: TRBD1; j_call: TRBJ1-2; cdr3_aa: CASSETGEYGYTF; cdr3_nt: TGTGCCAGCAGTGAGACAGGGGAGTATGGCTACACCTTC
v_call: TRBV5-6; d_call: -; j_call: TRBJ2-4; cdr3_aa: CASSFSAPGNIQYF; cdr3_nt: TGTGCCAGCAGCTTCTCTGCGCCCGGAAACATTCAGTACTTC
v_call: TRBV28; d_call: TRBD2; j_call: TRBJ2-1; cdr3_aa: CASSAPGLAGGVEQFF; cdr3_nt: TGTGCCAGCAGTGCACCTGGACTAGCGGGAGGGGTTGAGCAGTTCTTC
v_call: TRBV5-1; d_call: -; j_call: TRBJ1-1; cdr3_aa: CASSLIPSNEAFF; cdr3_nt: TGCGCCAGCAGCTTAATACCGAGTAATGAAGCTTTCTTT
v_call: TRBV5-1; d_call: -; j_call: TRBJ2-2; cdr3_aa: CASSFGDQNGELFF; cdr3_nt: TGCGCCAGCAGCTTCGGGGATCAGAACGGGGAGCTGTTTTTT
v_call: TRBV9; d_call: -; j_call: TRBJ1-3; cdr3_aa: CASSVEAGAHFGNTIYF; cdr3_nt: TGTGCCAGCAGCGTAGAGGCAGGGGCGCATTTTGGAAACACCATATATTTT
v_call: TRBV6-4; d_call: -; j_call: TRBJ1-4; cdr3_aa: CASSAPPANEKLFF; cdr3_nt: TGTGCCAGCAGTGCGCCTCCGGCTAATGAAAAACTGTTTTTT
v_call: TRBV19; d_call: TRBD1; j_call: TRBJ2-7; cdr3_aa: CASRRQGVSEQYF; cdr3_nt: TGTGCCAGTAGACGACAGGGGGTTTCCGAGCAGTACTTC
v_call: TRBV6-5; d_call: -; j_call: TRBJ1-1; cdr3_aa: CASSYSAQPAFF; cdr3_nt: TGTGCCAGCAGTTACTCCGCACAACCAGCTTTCTTT
v_call: TRBV7-2; d_call: TRBD1; j_call: TRBJ2-5; cdr3_aa: CASSLVGTGGNQETQYF; cdr3_nt: TGTGCCAGCAGCTTAGTGGGGACAGGGGGGAACCAAGAGACCCAGTACTTC
v_call: TRBV7-2; d_call: -; j_call: TRBJ1-4; cdr3_aa: CASSRSGGVEEKLFF; cdr3_nt: TGTGCCAGCAGCCGATCGGGGGGGGTCGAGGAAAAACTGTTTTTT
v_call: TRBV27; d_call: -; j_call: TRBJ2-3; cdr3_aa: CASSSLSSTDTQYF; cdr3_nt: TGTGCCAGCAGTTCCCTCTCTAGCACAGATACGCAGTATTTT
v_call: TRBV9; d_call: TRBD1; j_call: TRBJ2-7; cdr3_aa: CASSVTGDIYEQYF; cdr3_nt: TGTGCCAGCAGCGTGACAGGGGATATCTACGAGCAGTACTTC
v_call: TRBV25-1; d_call: TRBD2; j_call: TRBJ2-7; cdr3_aa: CASSERSSGTYEQYF; cdr3_nt: TGTGCCAGCAGTGAACGGTCTAGCGGTACCTACGAGCAGTACTTC
v_call: TRBV19; d_call: -; j_call: TRBJ2-3; cdr3_aa: CASSSSGASTDTQYF; cdr3_nt: TGTGCCAGTAGTAGTAGCGGAGCTAGCACAGATACGCAGTATTTT
v_call: TRBV28; d_call: -; j_call: TRBJ1-1; cdr3_aa: CASTPHGRGGYTEAFF; cdr3_nt: TGTGCCAGCACCCCTCACGGGAGGGGAGGGTACACTGAAGCTTTCTTT
v_call: TRBV12-5; d_call: -; j_call: TRBJ2-5; cdr3_aa: CARAGGYPETQYF; cdr3_nt: TGTGCTAGGGCCGGAGGCTATCCGGAGACCCAGTACTTC
v_call: TRBV10-1; d_call: -; j_call: TRBJ1-1; cdr3_aa: CASSERDSNTEAFF; cdr3_nt: TGCGCCAGCAGTGAGCGGGACTCGAACACTGAAGCTTTCTTT